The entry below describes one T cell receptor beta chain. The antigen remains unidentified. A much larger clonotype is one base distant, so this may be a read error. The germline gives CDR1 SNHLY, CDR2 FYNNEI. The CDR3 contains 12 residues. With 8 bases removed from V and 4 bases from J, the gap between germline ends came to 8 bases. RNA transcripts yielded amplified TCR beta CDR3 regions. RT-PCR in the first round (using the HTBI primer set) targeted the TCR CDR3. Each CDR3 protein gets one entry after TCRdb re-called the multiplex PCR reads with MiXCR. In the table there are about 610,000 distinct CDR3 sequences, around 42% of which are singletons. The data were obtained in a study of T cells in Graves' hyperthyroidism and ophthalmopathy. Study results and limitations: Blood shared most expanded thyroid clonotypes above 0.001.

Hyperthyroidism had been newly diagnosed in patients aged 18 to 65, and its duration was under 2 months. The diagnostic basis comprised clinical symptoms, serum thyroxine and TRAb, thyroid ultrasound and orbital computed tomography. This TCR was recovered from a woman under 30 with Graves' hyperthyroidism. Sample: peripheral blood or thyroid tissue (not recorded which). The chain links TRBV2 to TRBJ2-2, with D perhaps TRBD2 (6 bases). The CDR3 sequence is CASWDFTGELFF. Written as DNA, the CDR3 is TGTGCCAGCTGGGACTTCACCGGGGAGCTGTTTTTT.